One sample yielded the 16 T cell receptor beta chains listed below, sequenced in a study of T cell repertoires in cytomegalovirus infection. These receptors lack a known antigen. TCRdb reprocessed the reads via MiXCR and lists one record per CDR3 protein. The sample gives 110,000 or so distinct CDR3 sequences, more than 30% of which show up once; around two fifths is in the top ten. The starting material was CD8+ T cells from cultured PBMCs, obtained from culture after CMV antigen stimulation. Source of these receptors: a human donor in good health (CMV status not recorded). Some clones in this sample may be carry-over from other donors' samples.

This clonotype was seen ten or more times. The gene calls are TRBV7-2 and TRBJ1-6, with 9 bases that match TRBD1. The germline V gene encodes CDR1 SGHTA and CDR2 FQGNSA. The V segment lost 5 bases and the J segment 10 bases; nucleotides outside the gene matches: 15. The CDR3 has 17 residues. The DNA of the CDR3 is TGTGCCAGCAGCCTACTTCCGGGACAGGGATTTTACTCACCCCTCCACTTT. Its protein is CASSLLPGQGFYSPLHF.

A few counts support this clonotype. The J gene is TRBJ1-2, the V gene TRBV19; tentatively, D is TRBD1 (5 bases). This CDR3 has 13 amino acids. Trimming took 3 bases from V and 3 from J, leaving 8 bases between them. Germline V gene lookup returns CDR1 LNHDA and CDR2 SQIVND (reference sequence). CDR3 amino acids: CASSIGADYGYTF. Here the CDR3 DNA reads TGTGCCAGTAGTATCGGGGCAGACTATGGCTACACCTTC.

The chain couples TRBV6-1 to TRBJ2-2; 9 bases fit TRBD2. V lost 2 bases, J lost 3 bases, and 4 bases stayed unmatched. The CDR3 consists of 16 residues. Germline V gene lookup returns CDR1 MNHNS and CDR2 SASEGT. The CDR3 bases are TGTGCCAGCAGTGAATCTAGCGGGGCGTACACCGGGGAGCTGTTTTTT. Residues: CASSESSGAYTGELFF.

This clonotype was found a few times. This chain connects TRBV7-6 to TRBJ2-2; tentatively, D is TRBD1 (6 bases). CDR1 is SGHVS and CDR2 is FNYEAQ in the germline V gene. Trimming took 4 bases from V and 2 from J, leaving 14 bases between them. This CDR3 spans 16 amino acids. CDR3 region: CASSSAPRGNTGELFF. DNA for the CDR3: TGTGCCAGCAGCTCTGCGCCCAGGGGAAACACCGGGGAGCTGTTTTTT.

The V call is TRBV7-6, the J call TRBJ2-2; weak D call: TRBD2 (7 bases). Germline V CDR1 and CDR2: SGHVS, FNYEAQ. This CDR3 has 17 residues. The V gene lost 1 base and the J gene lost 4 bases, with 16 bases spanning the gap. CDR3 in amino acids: CASSLGDAGAGTGELFF. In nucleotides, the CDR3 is TGTGCCAGCAGCTTAGGGGATGCGGGGGCAGGCACCGGGGAGCTGTTTTTT.

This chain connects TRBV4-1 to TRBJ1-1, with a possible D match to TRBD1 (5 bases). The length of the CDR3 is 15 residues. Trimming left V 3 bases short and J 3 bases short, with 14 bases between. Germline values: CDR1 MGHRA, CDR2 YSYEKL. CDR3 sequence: CASSHRDGGYTEAFF. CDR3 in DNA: TGCGCCAGCAGCCATAGGGACGGCGGGTACACTGAAGCTTTCTTT.

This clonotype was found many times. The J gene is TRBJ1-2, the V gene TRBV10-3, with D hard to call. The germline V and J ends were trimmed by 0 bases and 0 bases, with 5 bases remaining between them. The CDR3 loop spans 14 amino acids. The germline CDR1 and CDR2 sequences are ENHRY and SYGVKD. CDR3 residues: CAISESETNYGYTF. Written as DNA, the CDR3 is TGTGCCATCAGTGAGTCTGAGACTAACTATGGCTACACCTTC.

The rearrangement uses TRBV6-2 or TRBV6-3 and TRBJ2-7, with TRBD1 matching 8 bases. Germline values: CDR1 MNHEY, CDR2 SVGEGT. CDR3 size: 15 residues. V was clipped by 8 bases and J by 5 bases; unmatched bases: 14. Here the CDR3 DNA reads TGTGCCAGCGGACTTAACAACGACAGGGGCAACGAGCAGTACTTC. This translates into CASGLNNDRGNEQYF.

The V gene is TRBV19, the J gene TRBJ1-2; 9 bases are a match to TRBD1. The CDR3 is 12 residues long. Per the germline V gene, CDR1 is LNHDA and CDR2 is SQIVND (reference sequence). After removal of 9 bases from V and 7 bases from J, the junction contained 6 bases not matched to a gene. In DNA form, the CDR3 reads TGTGCCAGCACACAGGGGGCCTTTGGCTACACCTTC. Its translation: CASTQGAFGYTF. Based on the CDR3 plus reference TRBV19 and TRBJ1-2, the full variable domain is DGGITQSPKYLFRKEGQNVTLSCEQNLNHDAMYWYRQDPGQGLRLIYYSQIVNDFQKGDIAEGYSVSREKKESFPLTVTSAQKNPTAFYLCASTQGAFGYTFGSGTRLTVV.

The CDR3 protein is CASSYVEGPGEQYF. As DNA, the CDR3 is TGTGCCAGCAGTTACGTCGAGGGCCCCGGCGAGCAGTACTTC. V and J are TRBV6-2 or TRBV6-3 and TRBJ2-7; D possibly corresponds to TRBD2 (5 bases). This CDR3 is 14 amino acids long. Trimming pared 2 bases from V and 6 bases from J, leaving 14 bases between. Germline CDR1 is MNHEY and CDR2 is SVGEGT.

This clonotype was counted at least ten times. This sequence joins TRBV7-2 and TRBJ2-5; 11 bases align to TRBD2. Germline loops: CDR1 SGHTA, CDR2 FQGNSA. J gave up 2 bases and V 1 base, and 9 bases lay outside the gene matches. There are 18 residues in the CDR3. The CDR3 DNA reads TGTGCCAGCAGCTTAGACGTCTGGACTAGCGGGCATCAAGAGACCCAGTACTTC. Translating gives CASSLDVWTSGHQETQYF.

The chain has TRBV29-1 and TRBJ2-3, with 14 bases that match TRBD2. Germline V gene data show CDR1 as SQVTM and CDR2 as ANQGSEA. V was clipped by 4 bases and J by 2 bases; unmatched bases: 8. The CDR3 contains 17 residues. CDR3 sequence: CSVGVTSGGVITDTQYF. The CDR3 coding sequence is TGCAGCGTTGGAGTGACTAGCGGGGGGGTTATCACAGATACGCAGTATTTT.

CDR3 region: CASSYSRGRGTGELFF. The CDR3 bases are TGTGCCAGCAGTTACTCCCGGGGACGTGGCACCGGGGAGCTGTTTTTT. The rearrangement joins TRBV6-5 to TRBJ2-2; D tentatively fits TRBD1 or TRBD2 (5 bases each). The germline V gene has CDR1 MNHEY and CDR2 SVGAGI. The CDR3 is made up of 16 amino acids. V was cut by 0 bases and J by 4 bases, with 12 bases left in between.

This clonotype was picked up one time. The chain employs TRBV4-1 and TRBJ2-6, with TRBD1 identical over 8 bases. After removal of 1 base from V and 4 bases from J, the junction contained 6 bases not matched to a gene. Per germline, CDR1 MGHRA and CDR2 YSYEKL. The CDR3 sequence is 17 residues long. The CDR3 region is CASSQGTGTAGANVLTF. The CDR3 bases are TGCGCCAGCAGCCAAGGGACAGGGACGGCCGGGGCCAACGTCCTGACTTTC.

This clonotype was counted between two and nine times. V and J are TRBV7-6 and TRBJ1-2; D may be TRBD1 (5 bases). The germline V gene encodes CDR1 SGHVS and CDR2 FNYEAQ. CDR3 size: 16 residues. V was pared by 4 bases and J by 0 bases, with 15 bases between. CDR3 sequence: CASSSEGYEANYGYTF. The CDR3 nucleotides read TGTGCCAGCAGCTCAGAGGGGTATGAAGCTAACTATGGCTACACCTTC.

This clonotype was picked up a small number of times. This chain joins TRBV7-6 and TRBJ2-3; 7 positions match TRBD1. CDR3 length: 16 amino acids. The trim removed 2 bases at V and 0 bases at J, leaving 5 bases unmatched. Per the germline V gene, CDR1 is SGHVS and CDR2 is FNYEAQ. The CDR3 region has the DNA TGTGCCAGCAGCTTACCCGGGGACAGAAGCACAGATACGCAGTATTTT. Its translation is CASSLPGDRSTDTQYF.